The rows below give T cell receptor beta chains drawn from one sample of a study of regulatory T cells in long-lasting Graves disease. One entry per CDR3 protein, called by TCRdb with MiXCR from the multiplex PCR reads. Of about 290,000 distinct CDR3 sequences in the sample, 22% were seen once. This specimen was peripheral blood mononuclear cells (PBMCs), taken when the disease was refractory, from a patient treated with antithyroid drugs. These receptors all come from a female donor with Graves disease. CDR3s include the opening cysteine and the closing phenylalanine or tryptophan. Fields, in order: J gene, D gene, CDR3 length, V gene, clone size, CDR3 protein, CDR3 DNA. A D gene is named only where the DNA matches it firmly. Where a row states a size, it is once, few, many or the class of an expanded clone; other rows omit it.

j_call: TRBJ2-3; d_call: TRBD2; cdr3_length: 18; v_call: TRBV11-2; clone_size: NA; cdr3_aa: CASSPRDYLNPSTDTQYF; cdr3_nt: TGTGCCAGCAGCCCGAGGGACTACCTAAACCCTAGCACAGATACGCAGTATTTT
j_call: TRBJ2-2; d_call: NA; cdr3_length: 16; v_call: TRBV7-2; clone_size: few; cdr3_aa: CASSQTRAANTGELFF; cdr3_nt: TGTGCCAGCAGCCAGACCCGGGCTGCGAACACCGGGGAGCTGTTTTTT
j_call: TRBJ1-6; d_call: NA; cdr3_length: 11; v_call: TRBV27; clone_size: many; cdr3_aa: CASSFDAALHF; cdr3_nt: TGTGCCAGCAGTTTTGACGCAGCCCTCCACTTT
j_call: TRBJ2-2; d_call: NA; cdr3_length: 15; v_call: TRBV5-6; clone_size: once; cdr3_aa: CASSLGGDNTGELFF; cdr3_nt: TGTGCCAGCAGCTTGGGCGGGGACAACACCGGGGAGCTGTTTTTT
j_call: TRBJ2-5; d_call: NA; cdr3_length: 14; v_call: TRBV28; clone_size: NA; cdr3_aa: CASSLWGSEETQYF; cdr3_nt: TGTGCCAGCAGTTTATGGGGGTCGGAAGAGACCCAGTACTTC
j_call: TRBJ1-6; d_call: NA; cdr3_length: 16; v_call: TRBV28; clone_size: many; cdr3_aa: CASNGPFGGMDSPLHF; cdr3_nt: TGTGCCAGCAATGGACCCTTCGGAGGGATGGATTCACCCCTCCACTTT
j_call: TRBJ2-2; d_call: NA; cdr3_length: 16; v_call: TRBV28; clone_size: many; cdr3_aa: CASSPRGGLNTGELFF; cdr3_nt: TGTGCCAGCAGCCCGAGGGGGGGGCTTAACACCGGGGAGCTGTTTTTT
j_call: TRBJ2-5; d_call: NA; cdr3_length: 15; v_call: TRBV7-6; clone_size: few; cdr3_aa: CASSLLRALGETQYF; cdr3_nt: TGTGCCAGCAGCTTATTACGGGCCCTTGGAGAGACCCAGTACTTC
j_call: TRBJ2-7; d_call: NA; cdr3_length: 15; v_call: TRBV11-2; clone_size: few; cdr3_aa: CASSLVRLPQGEQYF; cdr3_nt: TGTGCCAGCAGCTTAGTTAGGTTGCCGCAGGGTGAGCAGTACTTC
j_call: TRBJ2-7; d_call: TRBD1; cdr3_length: 14; v_call: TRBV9; clone_size: NA; cdr3_aa: CASSVSGTAYEQYF; cdr3_nt: TGTGCCAGCAGCGTATCCGGGACAGCCTACGAGCAGTACTTC
j_call: TRBJ2-2; d_call: TRBD2; cdr3_length: 16; v_call: TRBV5-1; clone_size: NA; cdr3_aa: CASSLELAGGVGELFF; cdr3_nt: TGCGCCAGCAGCCTCGAACTAGCGGGGGGCGTCGGGGAGCTGTTTTTT
j_call: TRBJ1-1; d_call: TRBD1; cdr3_length: 16; v_call: TRBV19; clone_size: few; cdr3_aa: CASSIDPTGWHTEAFF; cdr3_nt: TGTGCCAGTAGTATAGACCCGACAGGGTGGCACACTGAAGCTTTCTTT
j_call: TRBJ2-7; d_call: NA; cdr3_length: 13; v_call: TRBV7-9; clone_size: few; cdr3_aa: CASGVAGRYEQYF; cdr3_nt: TGTGCCAGCGGGGTCGCCGGACGCTACGAGCAGTACTTC
j_call: TRBJ2-5; d_call: NA; cdr3_length: 16; v_call: TRBV4-3; clone_size: many; cdr3_aa: CASSQRGEGEVETQYF; cdr3_nt: TGCGCCAGCAGCCAAAGGGGCGAGGGGGAGGTGGAGACCCAGTACTTC
j_call: TRBJ2-2; d_call: TRBD1; cdr3_length: 15; v_call: TRBV6-1; clone_size: many; cdr3_aa: CASSVRTGFTGELFF; cdr3_nt: TGTGCCAGCAGTGTGAGGACAGGATTCACCGGGGAGCTGTTTTTT
j_call: TRBJ2-7; d_call: NA; cdr3_length: 16; v_call: TRBV4-3; clone_size: NA; cdr3_aa: CASSQDSTGSSYEQYF; cdr3_nt: TGCGCCAGCAGCCAAGACTCCACAGGGAGCTCCTACGAGCAGTACTTC
j_call: TRBJ2-5; d_call: TRBD1; cdr3_length: 16; v_call: TRBV28; clone_size: many; cdr3_aa: CASSSSGTAKRETQYF; cdr3_nt: TGTGCCAGCAGTTCTTCCGGGACAGCCAAGAGGGAGACCCAGTACTTC
j_call: TRBJ2-7; d_call: NA; cdr3_length: 12; v_call: TRBV28; clone_size: many; cdr3_aa: CASSTQGYEQYF; cdr3_nt: TGTGCCAGCAGTACTCAGGGGTACGAGCAGTACTTC
j_call: TRBJ2-5; d_call: TRBD1; cdr3_length: 15; v_call: TRBV14; clone_size: few; cdr3_aa: CASSHPGQYWETQYF; cdr3_nt: TGTGCCAGCAGCCACCCGGGACAGTATTGGGAGACCCAGTACTTC
j_call: TRBJ2-2; d_call: NA; cdr3_length: 13; v_call: TRBV20-1; clone_size: NA; cdr3_aa: CSANVANTGELFF; cdr3_nt: TGCAGTGCGAACGTTGCGAACACCGGGGAGCTGTTTTTT
j_call: TRBJ1-1; d_call: NA; cdr3_length: 14; v_call: TRBV10-3; clone_size: many; cdr3_aa: CAIMRSGTNTEAFF; cdr3_nt: TGTGCCATCATGCGTAGCGGGACGAACACTGAAGCTTTCTTT
j_call: TRBJ1-3; d_call: TRBD1; cdr3_length: 16; v_call: TRBV11-2; clone_size: NA; cdr3_aa: CASSSGTGGSGNTIYF; cdr3_nt: TGTGCCAGCAGCTCGGGGACAGGGGGCTCTGGAAACACCATATATTTT
j_call: TRBJ2-5; d_call: NA; cdr3_length: 17; v_call: TRBV14; clone_size: few; cdr3_aa: CASSQDRAVLGKETQYF; cdr3_nt: TGTGCCAGCAGCCAAGATCGGGCAGTACTGGGGAAAGAGACCCAGTACTTC
j_call: TRBJ2-4; d_call: NA; cdr3_length: 17; v_call: TRBV2; clone_size: many; cdr3_aa: CASSEAGEPLAKNIQYF; cdr3_nt: TGTGCCAGCAGTGAAGCAGGCGAGCCTTTAGCCAAAAACATTCAGTACTTC
j_call: TRBJ2-7; d_call: TRBD2; cdr3_length: 11; v_call: TRBV10-2; clone_size: NA; cdr3_aa: CASRGGGEQYF; cdr3_nt: TGCGCCAGCAGGGGGGGGGGGGAGCAGTACTTC
j_call: TRBJ1-5; d_call: NA; cdr3_length: 15; v_call: TRBV6-1; clone_size: few; cdr3_aa: CASEMAGGANQPQHF; cdr3_nt: TGTGCCAGTGAAATGGCGGGAGGCGCCAATCAGCCCCAGCATTTT
j_call: TRBJ2-7; d_call: NA; cdr3_length: 14; v_call: TRBV7-2; clone_size: NA; cdr3_aa: CASSEAPGTYEQYF; cdr3_nt: TGTGCCAGCAGCGAGGCGCCAGGGACTTACGAGCAGTACTTC
j_call: TRBJ2-5; d_call: TRBD2; cdr3_length: 15; v_call: TRBV7-9; clone_size: few; cdr3_aa: CASSTRLAGRETQYF; cdr3_nt: TGTGCCAGCAGCACCCGACTAGCGGGGAGGGAGACCCAGTACTTC
j_call: TRBJ2-6; d_call: NA; cdr3_length: 17; v_call: TRBV2; clone_size: many; cdr3_aa: CASSEEGVLAGANVLTF; cdr3_nt: TGTGCCAGCAGTGAAGAGGGGGTGCTGGCTGGGGCCAACGTCCTGACTTTC
j_call: TRBJ1-4; d_call: NA; cdr3_length: 14; v_call: TRBV5-4; clone_size: few; cdr3_aa: CASSFDFADEKLFF; cdr3_nt: TGTGCCAGCAGCTTCGACTTCGCCGATGAAAAACTGTTTTTT
j_call: TRBJ2-1; d_call: TRBD2; cdr3_length: 15; v_call: TRBV5-1; clone_size: few; cdr3_aa: CASSGVLAGVYEQFF; cdr3_nt: TGCGCCAGCAGCGGGGTCCTAGCGGGAGTCTATGAGCAGTTCTTC
j_call: TRBJ1-1; d_call: NA; cdr3_length: 14; v_call: TRBV20-1; clone_size: many; cdr3_aa: CSARDYKGNTEAFF; cdr3_nt: TGCAGTGCTAGAGATTATAAAGGAAACACTGAAGCTTTCTTT
j_call: TRBJ1-2; d_call: NA; cdr3_length: 15; v_call: TRBV28; clone_size: many; cdr3_aa: CASSLPPDFGYGYTF; cdr3_nt: TGTGCCAGCAGCCTCCCCCCCGACTTTGGCTATGGCTACACCTTC
j_call: TRBJ2-5; d_call: NA; cdr3_length: 13; v_call: TRBV2; clone_size: few; cdr3_aa: CASNRRVGDIKYF; cdr3_nt: TGTGCCAGCAATCGGAGAGTGGGGGACATTAAGTACTTC
j_call: TRBJ2-7; d_call: NA; cdr3_length: 14; v_call: TRBV7-8; clone_size: many; cdr3_aa: CASSSGIGHYEQYF; cdr3_nt: TGTGCCAGCAGCTCGGGAATCGGACACTACGAGCAGTACTTC
j_call: TRBJ2-7; d_call: TRBD2; cdr3_length: 16; v_call: TRBV4-1; clone_size: NA; cdr3_aa: CASSQDGASGGYEQYF; cdr3_nt: TGCGCCAGCAGCCAAGACGGGGCTAGCGGGGGTTACGAGCAGTACTTC
j_call: TRBJ2-7; d_call: TRBD2; cdr3_length: 15; v_call: TRBV9; clone_size: few; cdr3_aa: CASSYGLAGTYEQYF; cdr3_nt: TGTGCCAGCAGCTATGGACTAGCGGGAACCTACGAGCAGTACTTC
j_call: TRBJ2-5; d_call: NA; cdr3_length: 13; v_call: TRBV27; clone_size: many; cdr3_aa: CASSPVWGETQYF; cdr3_nt: TGTGCCAGCAGCCCGGTGTGGGGGGAGACCCAGTACTTC
j_call: TRBJ1-1; d_call: NA; cdr3_length: 14; v_call: TRBV6-2/TRBV6-3; clone_size: many; cdr3_aa: CASSYVGGDTEAFF; cdr3_nt: TGTGCCAGCAGTTATGTAGGGGGGGACACTGAAGCTTTCTTT
j_call: TRBJ1-1; d_call: NA; cdr3_length: 13; v_call: TRBV5-1; clone_size: NA; cdr3_aa: CASSLDPGALAFF; cdr3_nt: TGCGCCAGCAGCTTGGACCCGGGGGCTTTGGCTTTCTTT
j_call: TRBJ2-7; d_call: NA; cdr3_length: 15; v_call: TRBV28; clone_size: NA; cdr3_aa: CASSPSYTGNYEQYF; cdr3_nt: TGTGCCAGCAGCCCGAGTTATACAGGGAACTACGAGCAGTACTTC